The T cell receptor (beta chain) under discussion was sequenced for a study of cytotoxic CD8 clonotypes in ibrutinib-treated CLL. Turning to the study itself: Partial response was seen in approximately 24 patients and complete response in 2; after median roughly 6 years, about 14 stayed remitted, about 12 progressed. Study-level results: Contraction or stability on treatment characterized the public clonotypes, which were uncommon. Relative to age-matched healthy donors, clonality at baseline was higher, and it tracked circulating CD8+ T-cell counts.

The CDR3 has 15 amino acids. Per the germline V gene, CDR1 is LGHNA and CDR2 is YNFKEQ. V lost 0 bases to trimming and J lost 2 bases, with 11 bases between them. Only in-frame clones appear in the TCRdb table, and some are missing; sequencing was by immunoSEQ multiplex PCR. The profile shows around 140,000 clones, roughly 85% of them singletons. Note on this clone: The antigen remains unidentified.

The V call is TRBV4-2, the J call TRBJ2-7; a weak D match, TRBD2 (5 bases). The receptor's source is a human donor with chronic lymphocytic leukemia. The specimen was PBMCs, collected after 24 months of ibrutinib treatment. The CDR3 reads CASSQEPAATYEQYF. CDR3 DNA: TGTGCCAGCAGCCAAGAACCAGCGGCTACCTACGAGCAGTACTTC.